This T cell receptor beta chain originates from a study of T-cell reconstitution after alpha-beta-depleted transplantation in children. Researchers prepared the TCRbeta library using unique molecular identifiers, the study reports. MiXCR, run by TCRdb on the PCR reads, gives a single entry per CDR3 protein. The table lists hundreds of thousands of distinct CDR3 sequences, around a sixth of them singletons. Trimming cost V 6 bases and J 0 bases, with 23 bases left between them. This CDR3 spans 18 amino acids. Germline V gene data show CDR1 as MNHEY and CDR2 as SMNVEV (reference sequence). This chain links TRBV27 with TRBJ1-2; D gene uncertain. This specimen was PBMCs from the stem cell graft donor, taken from the stem cell graft. The clonotype comes from a human donor who donated a stem cell graft to a child with acute myeloid leukemia. The CDR3 spells CASSRLGTSSKANYGYTF. Written as DNA, the CDR3 is TGTGCCAGCAGCCGCCTGGGAACCAGTAGCAAGGCTAACTATGGCTACACCTTC.